This T cell receptor (beta chain) was captured by sequencing in a study of blood T cell repertoires in COVID-19 (dated by TCRdb to 2018 to 2021). Study-level background: The collaborator samples originated in the United States, Italy and Spain and spanned the acute and convalescent phases of COVID-19. Samples were obtained from the ongoing ImmuneRACE study (first 160 participants) and from over 1,000 subjects provided by 6 global collaborators. Where available, HLA class I and class II types were taken from metadata supplied by the sample provider and were not determined by assay-based typing. A freely available public database, intended as a resource for researchers studying the immune response to SARS-CoV-2, is where the repertoires were released. Sample metadata almost always included a de-identified subject ID, COVID-19 status, age in years and sex. Deeply sampled blood TCRbeta repertoires from subjects exposed to, actively infected with, or recovered from COVID-19 were included in the dataset. The material from the prospective study consisted of cDNA or gDNA derived from T cells, B-cell-depleted T cells, or PBMCs.

For this clone: Its specific antigen is unknown. It has no much larger one-base neighbor in the sample; base qualities were not kept.

Broad study findings and their caveats: How much clinical and demographic metadata was included differed by source and by participant, and the metadata was provided uncurated.

The germline V gene gives CDR1 as SGHRS and CDR2 as YFSETQ. The CDR3 runs 13 residues from the cysteine to the phenylalanine. The read is trimmed to its CDR3 DNA, 39 bases read in frame from base 1. For this chain, trimming is 0 bases at the V end and 12 bases at the J end, and the number of junction bases without a gene match is 3. The immunoSEQ Assay, a bias-controlled multiplex PCR, was used to amplify TCRbeta CDR3 regions from genomic DNA. Concerning the study's data processing: Within the assay, amplification of reference gene primers was used to estimate how many nucleated cells each sample contained. To quantify the absolute abundance of each unique TCRbeta CDR3 rearrangement, sequence reads were collapsed and filtered. For each sample, productive Simpson clonality was calculated as the square root of Simpson's diversity index across productive rearrangements. This is the immuneACCESS table as TCRdb keeps it, with only in-frame sequences that have V and J called. A part of the clones is gone; compared with another copy, unresolved V genes explain less than half, and the rest is unexplained. V, J and clone size were drawn from that table, and D and trimming were deduced from the DNA. The sample includes 200,000 to 250,000 clones, with roughly four fifths observed a single time. Less than 8% of the sample is in the top ten clones.

Collaborating institutions collected whole blood in K2EDTA tubes following their own protocols. For TCRbeta analysis, collaborators shipped samples in one of three forms: frozen whole blood, isolated PBMCs, or DNA extracted from either of those sample types. This sequence uses TRBV5-1 and TRBJ1-6; TRBD1 aligns with 7 central bases. This clonotype was sampled from a woman aged 45-65 years with acute or convalescent COVID-19. Sequenced: peripheral blood. The DNA sequence is TGCGCCAGCAGCTTGGGAGGGACAGAACCCCTCCACTTT. It translates as CASSLGGTEPLHF.